Below, 18 T cell receptor beta chains from the same sample are listed, as sequenced in a study of T cells in Graves' hyperthyroidism and ophthalmopathy. Regions amplified from RNA transcripts were the TCR beta CDR3 regions. TCR CDR3 underwent first-round RT-PCR with the HTBI primer set. TCRdb ran MiXCR on the multiplex PCR reads and lists one entry per CDR3 protein. In the table there are hundreds of thousands of distinct CDR3 sequences, around 39% of which are singletons. Sequences were obtained from blood. Source of these receptors: a man aged 18-30 years with Graves' hyperthyroidism.

This clonotype was seen just once. V usage is TRBV4-3 and J usage is TRBJ2-6, with 9 bases matching TRBD1. The CDR3 contains 17 residues. Unmatched junction bases numbered 5, after V lost 2 bases and J lost 3 bases. Germline V gene lookup returns CDR1 LGHNA and CDR2 YSLEER. The DNA of the CDR3 is TGCGCCAGCAGCCAACCTACAGGGGGCGGTGGGGCCAACGTCCTGACTTTC. It encodes CASSQPTGGGGANVLTF.

The chain links TRBV6-5 to TRBJ2-7, with D maybe TRBD2 (6 bases). CDR3 size: 14 residues. V was shortened by 4 bases and J by 6 bases, with 16 bases between the two germline ends. The germline CDR1 and CDR2 sequences are MNHEY and SVGAGI. CDR3 nucleotides: TGTGCCAGCAGTTTTTCTCCCCTCGGGGGCGAGCAGTACTTC. Residues: CASSFSPLGGEQYF.

The CDR3 DNA is TGTGCCAGCAATCAGCAGGGGGGCGATAATTCACCCCTCCACTTT. This gives the protein CASNQQGGDNSPLHF. This chain joins TRBV6-5 and TRBJ1-6; 7 nucleotides align to TRBD1. J was trimmed by 5 bases and V by 7 bases; bases with no gene match: 8. Germline lookup yields CDR1 MNHEY and CDR2 SVGAGI. This CDR3 has 15 residues.

This clonotype has at least ten counts. The V call is TRBV7-9, the J call TRBJ2-7; 8 bases agree with TRBD1. With V trimmed by 2 bases and J by 4 bases, 7 bases remained unmatched. CDR3 length: 15 amino acids. CDR1 and CDR2 (germline): SEHNR, FQNEAQ (reference sequence). CDR3 sequence: CASSLQGANVYEQYF. For the CDR3, the DNA is TGTGCCAGCAGCTTACAGGGGGCGAATGTGTACGAGCAGTACTTC.

The rearrangement links TRBV9 to TRBJ1-3; D might be TRBD1 (5 bases). The CDR3 has 15 amino acids. V was clipped by 0 bases and J by 2 bases, with 9 bases between them. Germline V gene lookup returns CDR1 SGDLS and CDR2 YYNGEE. For the CDR3, the DNA is TGTGCCAGCAGCGTAGATGGGGCGCCTGGAAACACCATATATTTT. Its translation: CASSVDGAPGNTIYF.

V usage is TRBV7-3 and J usage is TRBJ1-1; D unclear. This CDR3 has 11 amino acids. CDR1 is SGHTA, CDR2 FQGTGA, per germline. The V end lost 11 bases, the J end lost 12 bases, and 19 bases lay between the germline ends. The CDR3 DNA is TGTGCCTGGAGTCCAGCCCCGGGAACTTTCTTT. Amino acid sequence: CAWSPAPGTFF.

This clonotype was seen many times. This chain connects TRBV20-1 to TRBJ2-7; TRBD1 aligns across 8 bases. Germline CDR1 DFQATT, CDR2 SNEGSKA (reference sequence). CDR3 size: 13 residues. V was clipped by 6 bases and J by 4 bases; unmatched bases: 8. CDR3 nucleotide sequence: TGCAGTGCGGCGGGACAGGATAATTACGAGCAGTACTTC. It specifies CSAAGQDNYEQYF.

This clonotype was picked up one time. The rearrangement uses TRBV9 and TRBJ1-1; TRBD1 matches at 8 bases. The CDR3 consists of 15 residues. The V and J ends lost 1 base and 7 bases, in that order; junction bases with no gene match: 9. Germline loops: CDR1 SGDLS, CDR2 YYNGEE. The CDR3 region has the DNA TGTGCCAGCAGCGTACAGGGGGCCCGCCGGGGTGAAGCTTTCTTT. Amino acids: CASSVQGARRGEAFF.

This clonotype was picked up many times. This sequence joins TRBV4-2 and TRBJ1-4, with TRBD1 matching 9 bases. With 6 bases clipped from V and 7 bases from J, the junction kept 6 bases outside the gene matches. This CDR3 comprises 14 residues. Per germline, CDR1 LGHNA and CDR2 YNFKEQ. The CDR3 loop reads CASRGQGESEKLFF. The CDR3 DNA reads as TGTGCCAGCAGGGGACAGGGCGAAAGTGAAAAACTGTTTTTT.

At least ten counts were recorded for this clonotype. This chain links TRBV29-1 with TRBJ2-7, with a weak D call TRBD2 (6 bases). CDR3 size: 13 residues. Germline V gene lookup returns CDR1 SQVTM and CDR2 ANQGSEA. V was shortened by 5 bases and J by 3 bases, with 14 bases between the two germline ends. CDR3 in amino acids: CSVLPRGSYEQYF. In nucleotides, the CDR3 is TGCAGCGTTCTCCCCCGGGGGAGCTACGAGCAGTACTTC.

With respect to this clonotype: A read error is possible here, since a much larger clone lies one base away. The rearrangement joins TRBV4-2 to TRBJ1-4; D not resolved. This CDR3 comprises 14 residues. Germline CDR1 LGHNA, CDR2 YNFKEQ. V was pared by 2 bases and J by 2 bases, with 6 bases between. DNA for the CDR3: TGTGCCAGCAGCCAAACATGGACTAATGAAAAACTGTTTTTT. It translates to CASSQTWTNEKLFF.

This clonotype was counted between two and nine times. The CDR3 DNA follows: TGCGCCAGCAGCTGGGACCTGGCATACGAGCAGTACTTC. It yields the protein CASSWDLAYEQYF. The chain couples TRBV5-1 to TRBJ2-7; TRBD1 or TRBD2 may be the D gene (5 bases each). V was cut by 3 bases and J by 4 bases, with 11 bases left in between. The CDR3 extends over 13 amino acids. CDR1 SGHRS and CDR2 YFSETQ come from the germline V gene. Filled out from reference TRBV5-1 and TRBJ2-7, the complete variable domain reads KAGVTQTPRYLIKTRGQQVTLSCSPISGHRSVSWYQQTPGQGLQFLFEYFSETQRNKGNFPGRFSGRQFSNSRSEMNVSTLELGDSALYLCASSWDLAYEQYFGPGTRLTVT.

This clonotype has only a few counts. The V call is TRBV12-3 or TRBV12-4, the J call TRBJ1-1; 9 positions agree with TRBD1. The V and J ends lost 5 bases and 3 bases, in that order; junction bases with no gene match: 19. CDR3 size: 19 residues. The CDR3 DNA sequence: TGTGCCAGCAGTGTATTACCGGGACAGGGAAGGAGACCGTACACTGAAGCTTTCTTT. It codes for CASSVLPGQGRRPYTEAFF.

The sample holds many counts of this clonotype. The gene calls are TRBV2 and TRBJ1-2; 8 bases match TRBD1. The CDR3 loop spans 15 amino acids. The V gene end was trimmed by 5 bases and the J gene end by 0 bases; junction bases not matched to a gene: 5. The V gene's germline CDR1 is SNHLY and CDR2 FYNNEI. This CDR3 is CASSLRTGPNYGYTF. CDR3 in DNA: TGTGCCAGCAGTTTACGGACAGGGCCTAACTATGGCTACACCTTC.

The chain couples TRBV24-1 to TRBJ1-5, with 7 bases fitting TRBD1. V was clipped by 5 bases and J by 3 bases; unmatched bases: 9. In germline, CDR1 is KGHDR, CDR2 SFDVKD. The CDR3 totals 16 residues. CDR3 bases: TGTGCCACCAGTGTGGCAGGGGGAAGGAACAATCAGCCCCAGCATTTT. The encoded protein is CATSVAGGRNNQPQHF.

The table lists this clonotype with many counts. V gene TRBV7-9 combines with J gene TRBJ1-2; 8 bases fit TRBD1. CDR1 is SEHNR, CDR2 FQNEAQ, per germline (reference sequence). The CDR3 is made up of 13 amino acids. With V trimmed by 6 bases and J by 6 bases, 6 bases remained unmatched. The CDR3 here is CASSLGQGHGYTF. The CDR3 nucleotides read TGTGCCAGCAGTCTTGGACAGGGCCATGGCTACACCTTC. Using reference TRBV7-9 and TRBJ1-2 for the parts outside the CDR3, the full variable domain is DTGVSQNPRHKITKRGQNVTFRCDPISEHNRLYWYRQTLGQGPEFLTYFQNEAQLEKSRLLSDRFSAERPKGSFSTLEIQRTEQGDSAMYLCASSLGQGHGYTFGSGTRLTVV.

This clonotype has at least ten counts. This chain joins TRBV7-2 and TRBJ1-5, with a possible D match to TRBD1 (6 bases). The CDR3 loop spans 15 amino acids. V was trimmed by 4 bases and J by 4 bases, leaving 14 bases between them. Germline V gene data show CDR1 as SGHTA and CDR2 as FQGNSA. CDR3 protein: CASSSVDRPNQPQHF. Here the CDR3 DNA reads TGTGCCAGCAGCTCGGTGGACAGACCAAATCAGCCCCAGCATTTT.

The rearrangement links TRBV6-6 to TRBJ2-7; D is unclear. The ends were cut back, 5 bases at V and 3 bases at J, with 14 bases in the middle. The germline V gene has CDR1 MNHNY and CDR2 SVGAGI (reference sequence). The CDR3 runs to 14 residues. CDR3 sequence (DNA): TGTGCCAGCAGTGAAGCCCACTCGGGCTACGAGCAGTACTTC. Its protein product is CASSEAHSGYEQYF.